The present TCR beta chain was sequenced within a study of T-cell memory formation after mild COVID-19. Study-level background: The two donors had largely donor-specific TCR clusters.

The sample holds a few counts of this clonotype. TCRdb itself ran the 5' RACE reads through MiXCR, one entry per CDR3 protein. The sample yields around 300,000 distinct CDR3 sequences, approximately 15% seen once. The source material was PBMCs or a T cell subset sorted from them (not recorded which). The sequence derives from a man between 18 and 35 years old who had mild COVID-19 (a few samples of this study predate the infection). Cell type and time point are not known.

CDR3 region: CSASPENTEAFF. The CDR3 bases are TGCAGTGCCAGTCCAGAGAACACTGAAGCTTTCTTT. The rearrangement links TRBV20-1 to TRBJ1-1; no definite D call. The CDR3 runs 12 residues. Trimming removed 6 bases from V and 1 base from J, with 9 bases in between. Germline CDR1 and CDR2: DFQATT and SNEGSKA (reference sequence).